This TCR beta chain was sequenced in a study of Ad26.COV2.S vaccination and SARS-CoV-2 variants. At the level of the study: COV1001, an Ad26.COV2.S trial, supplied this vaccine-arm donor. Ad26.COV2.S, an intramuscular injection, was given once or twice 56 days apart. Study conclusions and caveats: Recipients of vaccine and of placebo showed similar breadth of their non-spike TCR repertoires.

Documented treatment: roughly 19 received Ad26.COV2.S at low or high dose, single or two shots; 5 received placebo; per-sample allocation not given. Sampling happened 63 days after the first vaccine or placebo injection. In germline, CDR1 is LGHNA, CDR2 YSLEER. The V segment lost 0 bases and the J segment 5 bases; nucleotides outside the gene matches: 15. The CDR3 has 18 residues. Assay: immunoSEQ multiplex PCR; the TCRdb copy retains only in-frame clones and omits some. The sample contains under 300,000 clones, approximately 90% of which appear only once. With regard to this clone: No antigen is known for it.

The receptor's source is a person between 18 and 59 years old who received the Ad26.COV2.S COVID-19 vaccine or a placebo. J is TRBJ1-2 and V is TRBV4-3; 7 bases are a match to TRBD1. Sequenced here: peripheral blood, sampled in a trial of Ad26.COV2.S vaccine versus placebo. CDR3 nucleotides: TGCGCCAGCAGCCAAGAAACCTTACAGGGGAGTTTGAGATATGGCTACACCTTC. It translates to CASSQETLQGSLRYGYTF.